These 8 T cell receptor beta chains were sequenced from one sample in a study of cytomegalovirus exposure and HLA in healthy donors. PCR was performed using 60 Vbeta and 13 Jbeta primers. The table came from immunoSEQ multiplex PCR; TCRdb's copy has only in-frame clones and leaves some out. The sample holds some 150,000 clones. Source material: PBMCs. The receptors shown here come from a man aged 40-55 years in good health and CMV-seronegative.

This chain uses TRBV25-1 with TRBJ2-3; D ambiguous. The V end lost 5 bases, the J end lost 5 bases, and 17 bases lay between the germline ends. The germline gives CDR1 MGHDK, CDR2 SYGVNS. The length of the CDR3 is 15 residues. The CDR3 is CASSPLGPVKDTQYF. CDR3 sequence (DNA): TGTGCCAGCAGTCCCCTAGGCCCGGTGAAAGATACGCAGTATTTT.

The rearrangement uses TRBV6-5 and TRBJ1-4; no clear D. There are 16 residues in the CDR3. Germline CDR1 reads MNHEY; CDR2 reads SVGAGI. Between the trimmed V and J ends, which lost 0 bases and 0 bases, there was a span of 8 bases. The CDR3 here is CASSYSPGSTNEKLFF. The CDR3 nucleotides read TGTGCCAGCAGTTACTCGCCGGGTTCAACTAATGAAAAACTGTTTTTT.

This rearrangement joins TRBV11-2 to TRBJ2-5, with TRBD2 matching 8 bases. V was pared by 0 bases and J by 5 bases, with 5 bases of the junction left unmatched. In germline, CDR1 is SGHAT, CDR2 FQNNGV. The CDR3 sequence is 15 residues long. In nucleotides, the CDR3 is TGTGCCAGCAGCTTAGAGGGACTAGTTCGGGAGACCCAGTACTTC. Protein product: CASSLEGLVRETQYF.

The rearrangement links TRBV13 to TRBJ1-3, with D tentatively TRBD1 (6 bases). The CDR3 extends over 15 amino acids. Trimming cost V 5 bases and J 0 bases, with 11 bases left between them. CDR1 and CDR2 (germline): PRHDT, FYEKMQ (reference sequence). CDR3 protein: CASSVQGSSGNTIYF. CDR3 bases: TGTGCCAGCAGCGTACAGGGCTCCTCTGGAAACACCATATATTTT.

This chain connects TRBV7-2 to TRBJ1-2, with 12 bases identical to TRBD1. The CDR3 sequence is 17 residues long. Germline V gene sequence: CDR1 SGHTA, CDR2 FQGNSA. After removal of 2 bases from V and 4 bases from J, the junction contained 8 bases not matched to a gene. The CDR3 region is CASSLSSGTGGIYGYTF. The CDR3 region has the DNA TGTGCCAGCAGCTTATCCTCCGGGACAGGGGGCATCTATGGCTACACCTTC.

The chain combines TRBV2 with TRBJ2-3, with TRBD2 matching over 11 bases. V gave up 4 bases and J gave up 2 bases; unmatched junction bases: 2. Germline assignment: CDR1 SNHLY and CDR2 FYNNEI. This CDR3 region has 15 residues. The chain's CDR3 is CASSVSGGATDTQYF. The CDR3 DNA reads TGTGCCAGCAGTGTTAGCGGGGGGGCCACAGATACGCAGTATTTT.

The chain has TRBV12-5 and TRBJ2-1; 8 bases fit TRBD2. V shed 7 bases, J shed 0 bases, and the junction held 5 bases outside the gene matches. Per the germline V gene, CDR1 is LGHNT and CDR2 is FRNRAP. The CDR3 consists of 15 residues. Written as DNA, the CDR3 is TGTGCTAGTGCCGTAGCGGGGAGCTCCTACAATGAGCAGTTCTTC. Residues: CASAVAGSSYNEQFF.

The chain has TRBV9 and TRBJ2-7; TRBD1 is a possible D gene (6 bases). Trimming took 0 bases from V and 10 from J, leaving 14 bases between them. The CDR3 runs to 13 residues. Germline V lookup: CDR1 SGDLS, CDR2 YYNGEE. The CDR3 coding sequence is TGTGCCAGCAGCGTAGAAATTGACAGGATCCAGTACTTC. It is translated as CASSVEIDRIQYF.